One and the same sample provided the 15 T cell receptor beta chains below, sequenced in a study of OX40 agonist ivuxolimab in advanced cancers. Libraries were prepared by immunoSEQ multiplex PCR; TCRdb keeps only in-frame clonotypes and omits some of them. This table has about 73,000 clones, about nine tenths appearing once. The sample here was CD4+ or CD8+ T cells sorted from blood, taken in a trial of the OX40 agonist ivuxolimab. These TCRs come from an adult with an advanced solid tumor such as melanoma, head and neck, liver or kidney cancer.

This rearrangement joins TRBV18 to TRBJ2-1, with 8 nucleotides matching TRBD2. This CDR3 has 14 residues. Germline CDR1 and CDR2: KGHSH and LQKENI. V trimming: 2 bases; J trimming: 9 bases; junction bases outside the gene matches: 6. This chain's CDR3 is CASSPGLAQGEQFF. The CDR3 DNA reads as TGTGCCAGCTCACCAGGACTAGCCCAGGGTGAGCAGTTCTTC.

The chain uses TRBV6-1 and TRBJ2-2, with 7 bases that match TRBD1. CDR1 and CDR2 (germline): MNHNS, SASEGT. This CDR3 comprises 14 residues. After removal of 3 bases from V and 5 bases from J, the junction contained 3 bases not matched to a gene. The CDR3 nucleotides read TGTGCCAGCAGTGAGAGACAGGGTACCGGGGAGCTGTTTTTT. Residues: CASSERQGTGELFF.

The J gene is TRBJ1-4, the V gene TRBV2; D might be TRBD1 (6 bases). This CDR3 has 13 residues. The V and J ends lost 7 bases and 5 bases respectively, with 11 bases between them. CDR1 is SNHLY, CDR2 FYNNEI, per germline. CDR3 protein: CASTGRGNEKLFF. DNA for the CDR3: TGTGCCAGCACGGGCAGGGGAAATGAAAAACTGTTTTTT.

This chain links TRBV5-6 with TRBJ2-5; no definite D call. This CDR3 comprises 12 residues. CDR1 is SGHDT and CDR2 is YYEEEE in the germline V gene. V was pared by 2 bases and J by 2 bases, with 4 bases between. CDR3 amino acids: CASSFSQETQYF. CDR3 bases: TGTGCCAGCAGCTTTTCGCAAGAGACCCAGTACTTC.

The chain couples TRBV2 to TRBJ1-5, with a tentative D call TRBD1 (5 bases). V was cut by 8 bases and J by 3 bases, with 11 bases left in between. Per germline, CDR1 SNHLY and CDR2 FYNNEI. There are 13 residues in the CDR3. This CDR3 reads CASRDEDNQPQHF. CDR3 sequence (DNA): TGTGCCAGCCGGGACGAGGACAATCAGCCCCAGCATTTT.

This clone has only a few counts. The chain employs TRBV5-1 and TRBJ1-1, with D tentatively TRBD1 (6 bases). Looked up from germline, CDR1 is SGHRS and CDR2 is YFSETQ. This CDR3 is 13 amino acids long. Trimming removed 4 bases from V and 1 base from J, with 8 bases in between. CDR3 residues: CASSTGQNTEAFF. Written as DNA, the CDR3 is TGCGCCAGCAGCACGGGACAGAACACTGAAGCTTTCTTT.

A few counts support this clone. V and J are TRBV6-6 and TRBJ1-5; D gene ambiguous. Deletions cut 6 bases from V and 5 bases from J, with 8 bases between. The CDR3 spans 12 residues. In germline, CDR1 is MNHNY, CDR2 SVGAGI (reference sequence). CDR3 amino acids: CASSRRDQPQHF. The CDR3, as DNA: TGTGCCAGCAGCCGTCGGGATCAGCCCCAGCATTTT.

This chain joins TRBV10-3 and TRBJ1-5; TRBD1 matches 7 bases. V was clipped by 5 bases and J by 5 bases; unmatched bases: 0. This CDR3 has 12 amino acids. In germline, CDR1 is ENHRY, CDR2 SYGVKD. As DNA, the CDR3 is TGTGCCATCAGTACAGGGGATCAGCCCCAGCATTTT. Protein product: CAISTGDQPQHF.

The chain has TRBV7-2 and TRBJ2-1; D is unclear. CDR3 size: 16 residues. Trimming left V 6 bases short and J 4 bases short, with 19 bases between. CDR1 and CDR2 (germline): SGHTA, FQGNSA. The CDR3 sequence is CASRQKSGSLYNEQFF. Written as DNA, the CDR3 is TGTGCCAGCAGACAGAAATCGGGCAGCCTATACAATGAGCAGTTCTTC.

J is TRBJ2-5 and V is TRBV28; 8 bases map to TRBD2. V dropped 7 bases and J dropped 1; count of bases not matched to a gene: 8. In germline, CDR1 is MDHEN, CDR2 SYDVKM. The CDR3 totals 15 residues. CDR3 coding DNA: TGTGCCAGCACCCAAGCGGCGGGGGGCCAAGAGACCCAGTACTTC. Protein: CASTQAAGGQETQYF.

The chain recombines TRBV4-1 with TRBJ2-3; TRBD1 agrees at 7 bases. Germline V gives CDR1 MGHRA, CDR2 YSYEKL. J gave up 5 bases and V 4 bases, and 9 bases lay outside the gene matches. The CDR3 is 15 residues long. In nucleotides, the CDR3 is TGCGCCAGCAGCCTACCTACAGGGGCGGTAGATACGCAGTATTTT. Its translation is CASSLPTGAVDTQYF.

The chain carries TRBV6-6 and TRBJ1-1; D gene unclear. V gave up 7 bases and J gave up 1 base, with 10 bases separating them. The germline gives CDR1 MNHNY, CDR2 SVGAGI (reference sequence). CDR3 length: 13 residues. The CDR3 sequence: CASTEGWNTEAFF. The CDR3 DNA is TGTGCCAGCACGGAGGGCTGGAACACTGAAGCTTTCTTT.

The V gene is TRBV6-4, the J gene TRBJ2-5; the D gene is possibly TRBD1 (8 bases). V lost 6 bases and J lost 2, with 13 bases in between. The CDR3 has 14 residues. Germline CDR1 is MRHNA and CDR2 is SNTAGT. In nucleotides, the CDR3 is TGTGCCAGCAGCCCACAGGGGGGGCAAGAGACCCAGTACTTC. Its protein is CASSPQGGQETQYF.

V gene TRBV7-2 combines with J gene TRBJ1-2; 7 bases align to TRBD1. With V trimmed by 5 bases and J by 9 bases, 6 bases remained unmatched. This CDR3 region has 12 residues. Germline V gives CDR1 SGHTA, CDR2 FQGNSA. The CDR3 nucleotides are TGTGCCAGCAGCACCAGACAGGGAAGCTACACCTTC. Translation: CASSTRQGSYTF.

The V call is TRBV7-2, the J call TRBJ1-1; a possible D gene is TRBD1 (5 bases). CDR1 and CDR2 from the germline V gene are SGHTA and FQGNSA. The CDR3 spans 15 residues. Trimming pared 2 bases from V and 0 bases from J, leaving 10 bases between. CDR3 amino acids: CASSLQGMVNTEAFF. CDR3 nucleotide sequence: TGTGCCAGCAGCTTACAGGGAATGGTGAACACTGAAGCTTTCTTT.